One and the same sample provided the 10 T cell receptor beta chains below, sequenced in a study of cytomegalovirus exposure and HLA in healthy donors. Amplification used 60 Vbeta primers and 13 Jbeta primers. Using immunoSEQ multiplex PCR, the repertoire was profiled, and TCRdb retains in-frame clones only, with some absent. The sample records 210,000 or so clones, about 87% being singletons. Specimen: PBMCs. All receptors come from a man aged 30-40 years in good health and CMV-seronegative.

V is TRBV25-1 and J is TRBJ2-1, with D tentatively TRBD2 (6 bases). From germline, CDR1 is MGHDK and CDR2 SYGVNS. The CDR3 is 16 residues long. Trimming stripped 4 bases from V and 0 bases from J, with 13 bases between. The CDR3 reads CASSGNMGGSYNEQFF. The CDR3, as DNA: TGTGCCAGCAGTGGGAACATGGGAGGCTCCTACAATGAGCAGTTCTTC.

This rearrangement joins TRBV4-3 to TRBJ1-3; tentatively, D is TRBD1 (6 bases). V was pared by 0 bases and J by 2 bases, with 14 bases between. The germline CDR1 and CDR2 sequences are LGHNA and YSLEER. The CDR3 has 17 residues. This chain's CDR3 is CASSQDSTYRAGNTIYF. CDR3 coding DNA: TGCGCCAGCAGCCAAGATTCAACCTACAGGGCTGGAAACACCATATATTTT.

For this clone: Its ends do not fully match the called genes, so a read error is possible. The V and J genes are TRBV7-9 and TRBJ2-5; tentative D call: TRBD2 (6 bases). CDR1 and CDR2 (germline): SEHNR, FQNEAQ (reference sequence). The CDR3 spans 16 residues. The CDR3 sequence: CSSSFKRRVGGETQYF. The CDR3 DNA follows: TGTTCCAGCAGCTTTAAACGCAGAGTGGGAGGAGAGACCCAGTACTTC.

This chain joins TRBV5-4 and TRBJ2-3, with TRBD2 matching 12 bases. CDR3 size: 18 residues. Losses at the gene ends were 4 bases for V and 2 bases for J; bases not matched to a gene: 11. Germline V gene data show CDR1 as SGHNT and CDR2 as YYREEE (reference sequence). The CDR3 reads CASSPIGASGGVTDTQYF. The CDR3 DNA reads as TGTGCCAGCAGCCCCATAGGGGCTAGCGGGGGGGTCACAGATACGCAGTATTTT.

This chain uses TRBV7-2 with TRBJ2-5; a possible D gene is TRBD1 (6 bases). This CDR3 region has 15 residues. Germline loops: CDR1 SGHTA, CDR2 FQGNSA. Trimming removed 1 base at V and 5 bases at J, with 14 bases between. CDR3 region: CASSLGQGHWETQYF. CDR3 nucleotide sequence: TGTGCCAGCAGCTTAGGTCAGGGGCACTGGGAGACCCAGTACTTC.

The chain uses TRBV7-9 and TRBJ2-1; TRBD2 might be the D (6 bases). Germline V gene data show CDR1 as SEHNR and CDR2 as FQNEAQ (reference sequence). V lost 2 bases, J lost 8 bases, and 7 bases lay in between. This CDR3 spans 12 amino acids. CDR3 residues: CASSLSGDEQFF. For the CDR3, the DNA is TGTGCCAGCAGCTTATCGGGGGATGAGCAGTTCTTC. Filled out from reference TRBV7-9 and TRBJ2-1, the complete variable domain reads DTGVSQNPRHKITKRGQNVTFRCDPISEHNRLYWYRQTLGQGPEFLTYFQNEAQLEKSRLLSDRFSAERPKGSFSTLEIQRTEQGDSAMYLCASSLSGDEQFFGPGTRLTVL.

J is TRBJ1-2 and V is TRBV18; 7 positions match TRBD1. Germline values: CDR1 KGHSH, CDR2 LQKENI. The trim removed 3 bases at V and 4 bases at J, leaving 11 bases unmatched. This CDR3 is built from 16 residues. The CDR3 sequence: CASSPWGRDSSYGYTF. The CDR3 region has the DNA TGTGCCAGCTCACCCTGGGGGCGGGACAGCAGCTATGGCTACACCTTC.

This rearrangement joins TRBV27 to TRBJ2-1; 10 bases agree with TRBD2. Germline CDR1 and CDR2: MNHEY and SMNVEV (reference sequence). This CDR3 is 21 amino acids long. V lost 4 bases, J lost 9 bases, and 27 bases stayed unmatched. The CDR3 spells CASSYLGLQTRSGRGNGEQFF. In DNA form, the CDR3 reads TGTGCCAGCAGTTATTTGGGACTCCAGACCCGAAGCGGGAGGGGTAATGGTGAGCAGTTCTTC.

This chain connects TRBV7-9 to TRBJ1-2, with TRBD1 matching over 7 bases. In germline, CDR1 is SEHNR, CDR2 FQNEAQ (reference sequence). CDR3 size: 14 residues. The V gene end was trimmed by 5 bases and the J gene end by 1 base; junction bases not matched to a gene: 4. The CDR3 nucleotides read TGTGCCAGCAGCCGTACAGGGGATAACTATGGCTACACCTTC. This gives the protein CASSRTGDNYGYTF.

This chain links TRBV28 with TRBJ1-5, with D possibly being TRBD1 (6 bases). Trimming removed 7 bases at V and 5 bases at J, with 15 bases between. This CDR3 has 14 residues. CDR1 MDHEN and CDR2 SYDVKM come from the germline V gene. CDR3 DNA sequence: TGTGCCAGCATTACCGGACAGCGCGATCAGCCCCAGCATTTT. Translating gives CASITGQRDQPQHF.